This record looks at one TCR beta chain sequence and its context. No antigen is known for it. Nothing much larger sits one base from this clone, and base qualities are not available. From cysteine to phenylalanine, the CDR3 is 14 amino acids long. Just CDR3 DNA is preserved here, 42 bases in frame from base 1. For this chain, trimming is 8 bases at the V end and 8 bases at the J end, and the number of junction bases without a gene match is 7. These data come from a study of shared clonotypes between healthy human individuals (dated by TCRdb to the early 2020s). Regarding the research as a whole: The cohort included a few men and two women between 18 and 49 years of age. Different laboratories and diverse techniques were used to prepare libraries and sequence TCR repertoires, to increase sequencing depth and limit assay-specific biases. Blood TCR repertoires of roughly five healthy adults were deeply sequenced to estimate repertoire size and the extent of clonotype sharing between individuals. Between about 0.85 and 9.5 billion PBMCs per donor were obtained by leukapheresis. For each donor, CD4 naive and CD4 memory were each run on three plates, CD8 naive on two plates, and CD8 memory on one plate. What the study reported, not specific to this receptor: Across a few donors, approximately 5% of naive CD4, roughly 3.5% of naive CD8, approximately 2.5% of memory CD4, and under 0.45% of memory CD8 clonotypes were shared. Rarefaction of sorted-subset datasets indicated incomplete sequencing despite the large sequencing depth. Based on pairwise subsampling, the degree of clonotype sharing among donors was expected to be affected by sequencing depth. Compared with non-shared clonotypes, the clonotypes found in all four sorted-subset donors had higher generation probabilities. The genetic and exposure-history diversity represented was limited by the small number of donors. Sampling was restricted to blood, and TCR repertoires in tissue are likely to differ from TCR repertoires in blood. Estimated clonotype richness was generally larger for naive than for memory subsets.

The donors were healthy, HIV-negative adults with no recently reported acute infections or vaccinations. Only Caucasian adults living in Nashville, Tennessee, USA were represented among the donors. CD4+ T cells were enriched by magnetic negative selection; naive cells were then positively selected on CD45RA, and the negative fraction formed the memory subset. Blood was obtained by leukapheresis, after which PBMCs were separated by Ficoll-Histopaque density gradient centrifugation and cryopreserved in liquid nitrogen vapor phase. Purity and quantity of every magnetically sorted T cell population were checked by analytical flow cytometry. Genomic DNA was isolated from every sorted fraction and measured by UV absorbance on a Nanodrop 2000c. Using the deep immunoSEQ assay, TCR CDR3 regions were amplified from genomic DNA by multiplex PCR. For each cell subset, the extracted genomic DNA was distributed evenly across all wells of several immunoSEQ 96-well plates, and each plate served as one replicate. Each replicate PCR for sorted subsets received roughly 0.2 ug genomic DNA, equal to some 32,000 T cell genomes. The purified libraries were quantified using a Qubit 3.0 fluorometer, sized with a Bioanalyzer 2100, and then quantified again using the KAPA Library Quantification kit. Every immunoSEQ 96-well plate was sequenced on a separate single-read 150-cycle Illumina NextSeq 550 flow cell. The authors' analysis ran thus. The immunoSEQ output contained only junctional sequences without quality scores, so filtering could not match that applied to full-length reads. To assign V/J genes and CDR3, sequences were annotated using PyIR, a Python wrapper for IgBLAST v1.9, with IMGT germline references. Reads with weak V/J assignments (E-value above 1e-6), missing CDR3, stop codons, out-of-frame junctions, or ambiguous translated residues were removed. A V3J clonotype was defined by an identical inferred V gene, J gene, and CDR3 amino acid sequence. Percentage overlap between repertoires was calculated by dividing the number of shared unique clonotypes by the size of the smaller repertoire. Repertoire richness was assessed with RTK rarefaction, the Chao1 estimator, and Recon v2.1 estimates of unobserved clonotypes. Generation probabilities were computed with OLGA for all TCRbeta clonotypes obtained by the gDNA method from several donors. In TCRdb, the immuneACCESS table is reduced to in-frame sequences with V and J assigned. These tables do not hold every clone; where another copy was compared, an unresolved V gene accounts for under half, and the others remain unexplained. The DNA gave D and trimming, while V, J and clone size come from that table. The sample table records 2 million to 3 million clones; roughly 93% of these occur just once. The ten largest clones represent approximately 0.35% of the sample.

The rearrangement joined TRBV23-1 to TRBJ1-4, with 11 bases matching TRBD1. TRBV23-1 has ORF status, its function being uncertain. The specimen was naive CD4+ T cells from PBMCs. The cell subset or site label, as the study defines it: CD45RA+ positively selected. The TCR comes from a man aged 18 to 30 in good health. Some clones in this sample may be carry-over from other donors' samples. The CDR3 protein: CASGPGQGAEKLFF. The DNA sequence follows: TGCGCCAGCGGCCCCGGACAGGGGGCAGAAAAACTGTTTTTT.